These 10 T cell receptor beta chains came from one sample sequenced in a study. Libraries were prepared by immunoSEQ multiplex PCR; TCRdb keeps only in-frame clonotypes and omits some of them. The table has approximately 53,000 clones, over 85% seen once. Sequencing input: PBMCs. The receptors were gathered from a man aged 40-55 years with rheumatoid arthritis.

The V and J genes are TRBV11-2 and TRBJ2-5; 9 bases are shared with TRBD1. V was clipped by 5 bases and J by 3 bases; unmatched bases: 4. The CDR3 covers 14 residues. Germline values: CDR1 SGHAT, CDR2 FQNNGV. As DNA, the CDR3 is TGTGCCAGCAGCCCGTGGACAGGGGAAGAGACCCAGTACTTC. Its protein product is CASSPWTGEETQYF.

The chain joins TRBV5-1 to TRBJ1-3; no definite D call. The CDR3 extends over 14 amino acids. Trimming left V 3 bases short and J 0 bases short, with 7 bases between. Germline CDR1 is SGHRS and CDR2 is YFSETQ. The CDR3 sequence is CASSSGYSGNTIYF. CDR3 bases: TGCGCCAGCAGCTCGGGGTACTCTGGAAACACCATATATTTT.

This chain connects TRBV27 to TRBJ2-7, with no clear D. CDR1 and CDR2 (germline): MNHEY, SMNVEV (reference sequence). This CDR3 has 10 amino acids. Trimming took off 5 bases at V and 6 bases at J, with 5 bases between the two ends. The CDR3 DNA follows: TGTGCCAGCAGTCCCTTCGAGCAGTACTTC. It is translated as CASSPFEQYF.

The V gene is TRBV28, the J gene TRBJ1-6; D call uncertain. The CDR3 length is 18 residues. Germline V gene sequence: CDR1 MDHEN, CDR2 SYDVKM. V lost 3 bases and J 7 bases, leaving 22 bases between the germline ends. The CDR3 DNA reads as TGTGCCAGCAGTTTTACGCCGGTTGGGGTGTTGAGGAATTCACCCCTCCACTTT. It codes for CASSFTPVGVLRNSPLHF.

The chain links TRBV7-9 to TRBJ2-1, with TRBD1 matching 7 bases. The trim removed 1 base at V and 6 bases at J, leaving 6 bases unmatched. Germline V gene sequence: CDR1 SEHNR, CDR2 FQNEAQ (reference sequence). This CDR3 has 15 residues. CDR3 sequence (DNA): TGTGCCAGCAGCTTAGACAGGGGATATGGCAATGAGCAGTTCTTC. It codes for CASSLDRGYGNEQFF.

The rearrangement uses TRBV3-1 (or the pseudogene TRBV3-2) and TRBJ1-5; 7 nucleotides agree with TRBD1. The CDR3 contains 14 residues. V gave up 4 bases and J gave up 3 bases; unmatched junction bases: 3. The germline V gene has CDR1 LGHDT and CDR2 YNNKEL (reference sequence). The CDR3 coding sequence is TGTGCCAGCAGCCTACAGGGGTACAATCAGCCCCAGCATTTT. As protein: CASSLQGYNQPQHF.

The rearrangement links TRBV7-2 to TRBJ2-2; D possibly corresponds to TRBD1 (5 bases). The CDR3 covers 13 residues. Trimming took 8 bases from V and 7 from J, leaving 14 bases between them. CDR1 SGHTA and CDR2 FQGNSA come from the germline V gene. For the CDR3, the DNA is TGTGCCAGCGGAGCGATAACAGGCGGGGAGCTGTTTTTT. Translation: CASGAITGGELFF.

This chain links TRBV11-3 with TRBJ2-1, with TRBD2 matching 7 bases. Germline values: CDR1 SGHNT, CDR2 YENEEA. Unmatched junction bases numbered 11, after V lost 8 bases and J lost 7 bases. The CDR3 is 14 amino acids. The CDR3, as DNA: TGTGCCAGCGGGGAGGGCGGAGCGATTAATGAGCAGTTCTTC. Residues: CASGEGGAINEQFF.

This clone showed up just a few times. The CDR3 here is CASSFRQIAYEQYF. CDR3 in DNA: TGTGCCAGTAGTTTCCGACAGATCGCCTACGAGCAGTACTTC. This chain connects TRBV19 to TRBJ2-7; possibly TRBD1 for D (5 bases). Trimming cost V 5 bases and J 2 bases, with 13 bases left between them. The germline CDR1 and CDR2 sequences are LNHDA and SQIVND (reference sequence). The CDR3 extends over 14 amino acids.

A note on this clone: At one of its ends the junction is not consistent with the germline gene, which may arise from a read error. The chain recombines TRBV27 with TRBJ2-3, with 7 nucleotides matching TRBD1. CDR3 size: 8 residues. Per germline, CDR1 MNHEY and CDR2 SMNVEV (reference sequence). Here the CDR3 reads CAAKQGSF. As DNA, the CDR3 is TGTGCCGCGAAACAGGGGTCTTTT.